Included here is one T cell receptor beta chain sequence, with context. As yet, its antigen is unknown. Primers: 60 Vbeta forward and 13 Jbeta reverse. Per the study methods: The authors later counted 70 million to 80 million unique TCR beta chains, roughly 10 million of them shared. Generated by immunoSEQ multiplex PCR, the TCRdb table keeps only in-frame clones and is missing some. The V and J calls and the clone size are those of that table, but D and trimming were determined from the DNA. The top ten hold about 7.5% of the sample, which has 130,000 or so clones, 82% seen once. V was cut by 0 bases and J by 4 bases, with 9 bases left in between. This CDR3 comprises 15 residues. The germline gives CDR1 KGHSH, CDR2 LQKENI. This sample was taken from a study of cytomegalovirus exposure and HLA in healthy donors. Study-wide points: In the analysis, some V segments, TRBV6-2 and TRBV6-3 included, were excluded as indistinguishable. An observed cluster of highly shared sequence variants was recorded as a likely sequencing artifact. When analyzed later, a missense DCLRE1C variant was found to be linked to TCR beta V- and J-gene trimming.

This chain links TRBV18 with TRBJ1-4; D not resolved. Sample: PBMCs. This sequence was found in a woman in her fifties or sixties in good health and CMV-seropositive. The CDR3 reads CASSPPRSFNEKLFF. The CDR3 DNA reads as TGTGCCAGCTCACCACCGCGAAGCTTTAATGAAAAACTGTTTTTT.